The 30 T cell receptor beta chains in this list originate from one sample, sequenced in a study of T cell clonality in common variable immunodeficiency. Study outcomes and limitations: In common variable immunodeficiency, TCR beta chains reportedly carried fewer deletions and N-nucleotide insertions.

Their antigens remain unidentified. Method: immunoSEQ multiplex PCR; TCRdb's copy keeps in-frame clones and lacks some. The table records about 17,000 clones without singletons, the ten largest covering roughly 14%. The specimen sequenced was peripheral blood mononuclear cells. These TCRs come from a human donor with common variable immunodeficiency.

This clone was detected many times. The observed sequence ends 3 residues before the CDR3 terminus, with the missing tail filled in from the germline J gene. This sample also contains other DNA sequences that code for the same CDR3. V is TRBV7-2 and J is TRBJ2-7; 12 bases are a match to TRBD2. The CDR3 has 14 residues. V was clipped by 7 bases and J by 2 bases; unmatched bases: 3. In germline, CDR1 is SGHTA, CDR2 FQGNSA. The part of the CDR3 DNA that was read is TGTGCCAGCACCCCTAGCGGGAGGGCCTACGAG. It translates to CASTPSGRAYE. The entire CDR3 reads CASTPSGRAYEQYF.

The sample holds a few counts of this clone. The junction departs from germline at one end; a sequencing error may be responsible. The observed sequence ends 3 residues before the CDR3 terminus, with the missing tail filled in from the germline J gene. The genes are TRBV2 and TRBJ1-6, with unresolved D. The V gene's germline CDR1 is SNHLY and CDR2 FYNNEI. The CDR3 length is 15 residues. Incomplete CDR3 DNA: TGTGCCAGTGTCCCAGGTTGGAGCTATAATTCAACC. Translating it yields CASVPGWSYNST. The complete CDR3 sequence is CASVPGWSYNSTLHF.

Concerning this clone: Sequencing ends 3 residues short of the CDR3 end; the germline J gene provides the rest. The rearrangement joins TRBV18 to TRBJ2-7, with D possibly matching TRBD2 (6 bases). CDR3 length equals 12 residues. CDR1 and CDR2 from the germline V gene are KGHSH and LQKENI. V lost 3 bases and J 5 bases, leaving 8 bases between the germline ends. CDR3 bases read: TGTGCCAGCTCACCGGGGACTGACGAG. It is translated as CASSPGTDE. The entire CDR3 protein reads CASSPGTDEQYF.

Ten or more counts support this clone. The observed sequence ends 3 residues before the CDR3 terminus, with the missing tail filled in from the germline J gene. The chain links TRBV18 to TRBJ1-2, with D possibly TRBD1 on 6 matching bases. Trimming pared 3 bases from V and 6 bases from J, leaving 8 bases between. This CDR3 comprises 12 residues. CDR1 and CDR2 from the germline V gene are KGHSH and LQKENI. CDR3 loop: CASSPGANGYTF. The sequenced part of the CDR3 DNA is TGTGCCAGCTCACCGGGGGCTAATGGC.

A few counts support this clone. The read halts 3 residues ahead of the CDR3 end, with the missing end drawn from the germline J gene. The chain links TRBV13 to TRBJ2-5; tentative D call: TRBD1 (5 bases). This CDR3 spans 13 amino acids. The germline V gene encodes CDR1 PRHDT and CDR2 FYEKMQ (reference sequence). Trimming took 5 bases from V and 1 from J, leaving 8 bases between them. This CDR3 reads CASSIDSQETQYF. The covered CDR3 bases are TGTGCCAGCAGCATTGACAGCCAAGAGACC.

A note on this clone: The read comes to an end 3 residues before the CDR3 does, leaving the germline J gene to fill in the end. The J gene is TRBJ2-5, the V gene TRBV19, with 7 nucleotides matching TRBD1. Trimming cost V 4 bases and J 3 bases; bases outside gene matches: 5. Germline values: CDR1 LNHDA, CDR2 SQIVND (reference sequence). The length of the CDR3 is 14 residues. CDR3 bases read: TGTGCCAGTAGTAATAACAGGGGTGAAGAGACC. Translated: CASSNNRGEET. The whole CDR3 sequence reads CASSNNRGEETQYF.

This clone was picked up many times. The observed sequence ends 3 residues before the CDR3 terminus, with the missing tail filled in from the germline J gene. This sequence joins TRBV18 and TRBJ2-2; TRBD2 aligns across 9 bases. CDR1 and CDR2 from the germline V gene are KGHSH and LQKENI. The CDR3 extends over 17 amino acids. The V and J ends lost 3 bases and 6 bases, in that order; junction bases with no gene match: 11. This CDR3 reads CASSPTDRGLASGELFF. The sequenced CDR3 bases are TGTGCCAGCTCACCCACGGACCGTGGACTAGCGTCCGGGGAG.

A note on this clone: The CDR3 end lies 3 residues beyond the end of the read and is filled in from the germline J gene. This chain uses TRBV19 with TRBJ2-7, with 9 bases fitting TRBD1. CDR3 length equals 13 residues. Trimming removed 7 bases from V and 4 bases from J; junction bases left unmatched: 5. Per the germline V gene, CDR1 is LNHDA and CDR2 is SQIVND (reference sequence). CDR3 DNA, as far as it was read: TGTGCCAGTACCGGACAGGGGCGGTACGAG. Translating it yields CASTGQGRYE. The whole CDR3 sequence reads CASTGQGRYEQYF.

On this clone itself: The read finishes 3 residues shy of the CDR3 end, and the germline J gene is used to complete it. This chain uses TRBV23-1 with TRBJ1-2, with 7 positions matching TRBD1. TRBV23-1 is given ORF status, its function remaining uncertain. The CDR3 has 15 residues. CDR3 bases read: TGCGCCAGCGGCGAGGGGGCGAGATTCTTAAAGGGC. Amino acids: CASGEGARFLKG. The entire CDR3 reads CASGEGARFLKGYTF.

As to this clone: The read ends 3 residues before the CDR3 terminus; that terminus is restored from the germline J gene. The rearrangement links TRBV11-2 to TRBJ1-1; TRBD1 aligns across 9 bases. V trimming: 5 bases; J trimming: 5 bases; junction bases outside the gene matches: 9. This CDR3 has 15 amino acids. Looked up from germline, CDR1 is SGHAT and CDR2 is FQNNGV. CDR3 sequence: CASSPSTGGKTEAFF. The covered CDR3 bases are TGTGCCAGCAGCCCATCGACAGGGGGAAAGACTGAA.

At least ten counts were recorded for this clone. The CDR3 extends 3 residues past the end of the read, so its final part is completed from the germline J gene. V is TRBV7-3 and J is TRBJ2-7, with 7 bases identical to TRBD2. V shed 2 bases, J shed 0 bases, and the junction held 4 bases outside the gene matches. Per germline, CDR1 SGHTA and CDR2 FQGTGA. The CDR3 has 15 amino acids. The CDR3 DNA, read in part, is TGTGCCAGCAGCTTACTAGCGGAAAGCTCCTACGAG. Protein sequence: CASSLLAESSYE. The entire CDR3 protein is CASSLLAESSYEQYF. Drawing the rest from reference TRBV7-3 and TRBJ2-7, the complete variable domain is GAGVSQTPSNKVTEKGKYVELRCDPISGHTALYWYRQSLGQGPEFLIYFQGTGAADDSGLPNDRFFAVRPEGSVSTLKIQRTERGDSAVYLCASSLLAESSYEQYFGPGTRLTVT.

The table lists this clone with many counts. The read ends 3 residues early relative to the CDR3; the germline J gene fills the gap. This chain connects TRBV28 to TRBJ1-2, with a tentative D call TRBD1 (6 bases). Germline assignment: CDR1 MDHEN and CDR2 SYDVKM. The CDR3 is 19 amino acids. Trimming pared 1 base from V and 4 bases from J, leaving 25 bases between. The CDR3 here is CASSLLAGGGQGFTYGYTF. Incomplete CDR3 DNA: TGTGCCAGCAGTTTATTGGCCGGGGGGGGGCAGGGCTTCACCTATGGC.

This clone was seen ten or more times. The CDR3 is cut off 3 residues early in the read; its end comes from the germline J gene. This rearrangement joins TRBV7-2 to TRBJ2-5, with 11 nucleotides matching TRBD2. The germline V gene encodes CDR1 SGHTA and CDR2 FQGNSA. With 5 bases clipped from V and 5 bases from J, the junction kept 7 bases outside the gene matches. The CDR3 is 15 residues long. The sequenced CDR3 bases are TGTGCCAGCAGCCACCTAGCGGGAGGTGGGGAGACC. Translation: CASSHLAGGGET. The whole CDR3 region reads CASSHLAGGGETQYF.

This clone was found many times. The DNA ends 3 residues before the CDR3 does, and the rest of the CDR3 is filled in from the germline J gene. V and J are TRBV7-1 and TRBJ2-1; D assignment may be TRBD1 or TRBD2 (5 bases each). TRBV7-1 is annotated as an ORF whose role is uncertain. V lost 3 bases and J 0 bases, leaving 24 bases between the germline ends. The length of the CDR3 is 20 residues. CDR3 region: CASSSGFKQTRESSYNEQFF. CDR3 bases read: TGTGCCAGCAGCTCCGGGTTTAAACAAACCAGGGAGAGCTCCTACAATGAG.

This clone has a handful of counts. Partial CDR3 DNA: TGTGCCAGCTCACCCCAGGGAGTATACAATGAG. It encodes CASSPQGVYNE. The entire CDR3 reads CASSPQGVYNEQFF. The gene calls are TRBV18 and TRBJ2-1, with D perhaps assigned TRBD1 or TRBD2 (5 bases each). The CDR3 extends 3 residues past the end of the read, so its final part is completed from the germline J gene. Looked up from germline, CDR1 is KGHSH and CDR2 is LQKENI. V was cut by 3 bases and J by 4 bases, with 10 bases left in between. This CDR3 comprises 14 residues.

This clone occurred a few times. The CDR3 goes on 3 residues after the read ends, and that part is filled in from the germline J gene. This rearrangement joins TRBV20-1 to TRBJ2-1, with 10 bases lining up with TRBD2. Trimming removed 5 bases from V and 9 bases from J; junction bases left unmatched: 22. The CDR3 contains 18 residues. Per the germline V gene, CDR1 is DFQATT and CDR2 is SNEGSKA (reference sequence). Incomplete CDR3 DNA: TGCAGTGCTGGACGACAGTCTAGGGGACTAGCGACCCTCGGTGAG. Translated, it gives CSAGRQSRGLATLGE. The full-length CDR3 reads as CSAGRQSRGLATLGEQFF.

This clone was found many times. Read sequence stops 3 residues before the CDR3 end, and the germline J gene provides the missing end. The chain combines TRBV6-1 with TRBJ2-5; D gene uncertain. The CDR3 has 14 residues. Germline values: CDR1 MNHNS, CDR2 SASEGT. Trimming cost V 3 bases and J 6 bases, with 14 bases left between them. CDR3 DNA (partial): TGTGCCAGCAGTGATGATCCGGGTAGACAGACC. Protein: CASSDDPGRQT. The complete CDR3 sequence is CASSDDPGRQTQYF.

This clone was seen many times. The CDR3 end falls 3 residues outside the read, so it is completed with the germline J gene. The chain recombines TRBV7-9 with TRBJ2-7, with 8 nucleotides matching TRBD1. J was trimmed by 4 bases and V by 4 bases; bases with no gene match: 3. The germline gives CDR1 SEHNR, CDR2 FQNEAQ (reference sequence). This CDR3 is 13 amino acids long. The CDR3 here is CASSWTGLYEQYF. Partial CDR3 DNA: TGTGCCAGCAGCTGGACAGGGTTGTACGAG.

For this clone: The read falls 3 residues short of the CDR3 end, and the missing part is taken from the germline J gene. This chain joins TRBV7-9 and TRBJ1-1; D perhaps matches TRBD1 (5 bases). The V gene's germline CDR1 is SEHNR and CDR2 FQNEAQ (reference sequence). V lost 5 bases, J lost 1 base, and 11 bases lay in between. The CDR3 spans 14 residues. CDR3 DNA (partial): TGTGCCAGCAGCCGCCTAGGGGCGAACACTGAA. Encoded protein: CASSRLGANTE. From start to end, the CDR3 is CASSRLGANTEAFF. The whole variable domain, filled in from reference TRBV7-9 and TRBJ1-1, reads DTGVSQNPRHKITKRGQNVTFRCDPISEHNRLYWYRQTLGQGPEFLTYFQNEAQLEKSRLLSDRFSAERPKGSFSTLEIQRTEQGDSAMYLCASSRLGANTEAFFGQGTRLTVV.

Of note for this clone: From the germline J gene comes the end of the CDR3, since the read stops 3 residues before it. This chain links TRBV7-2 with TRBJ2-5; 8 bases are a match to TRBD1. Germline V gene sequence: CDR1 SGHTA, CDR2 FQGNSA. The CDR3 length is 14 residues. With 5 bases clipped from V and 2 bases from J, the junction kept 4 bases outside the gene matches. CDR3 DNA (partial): TGTGCCAGCAGCAAACAGGGGGGACAAGAGACC. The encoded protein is CASSKQGGQET. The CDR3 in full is CASSKQGGQETQYF.

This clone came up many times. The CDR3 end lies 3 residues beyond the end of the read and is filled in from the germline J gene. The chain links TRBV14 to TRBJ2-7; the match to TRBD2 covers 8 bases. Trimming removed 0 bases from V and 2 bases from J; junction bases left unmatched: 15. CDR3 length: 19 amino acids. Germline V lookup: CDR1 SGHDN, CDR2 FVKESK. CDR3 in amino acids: CASSQDRSKLGLATYEQYF. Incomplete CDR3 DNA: TGTGCCAGCAGCCAAGATCGGTCCAAATTAGGACTAGCCACCTACGAG.

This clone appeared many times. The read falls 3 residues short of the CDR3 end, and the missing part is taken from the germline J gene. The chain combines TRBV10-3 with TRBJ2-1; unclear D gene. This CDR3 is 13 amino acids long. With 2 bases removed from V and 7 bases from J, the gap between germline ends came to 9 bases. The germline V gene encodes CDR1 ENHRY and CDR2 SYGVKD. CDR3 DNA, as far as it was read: TGTGCCATCAGTGAGCCTGACTGGAATGAG. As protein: CAISEPDWNE. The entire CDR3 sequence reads CAISEPDWNEQFF.

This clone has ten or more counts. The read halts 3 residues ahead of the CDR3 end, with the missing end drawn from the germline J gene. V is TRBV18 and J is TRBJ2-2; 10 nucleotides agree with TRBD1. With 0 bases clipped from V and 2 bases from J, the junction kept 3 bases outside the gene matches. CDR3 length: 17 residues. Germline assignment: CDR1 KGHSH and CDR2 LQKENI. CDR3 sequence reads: CASSPPTGGGNTGELFF. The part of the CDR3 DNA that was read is TGTGCCAGCTCACCACCGACAGGGGGCGGCAACACCGGGGAG.

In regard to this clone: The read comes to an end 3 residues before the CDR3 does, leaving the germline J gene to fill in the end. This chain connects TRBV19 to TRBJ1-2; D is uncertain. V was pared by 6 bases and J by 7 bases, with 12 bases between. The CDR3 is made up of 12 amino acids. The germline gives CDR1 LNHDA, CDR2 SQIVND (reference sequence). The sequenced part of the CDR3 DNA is TGTGCCAGTAGGCTGCGGGGTCGTGGC. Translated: CASRLRGRG. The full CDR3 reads CASRLRGRGYTF.

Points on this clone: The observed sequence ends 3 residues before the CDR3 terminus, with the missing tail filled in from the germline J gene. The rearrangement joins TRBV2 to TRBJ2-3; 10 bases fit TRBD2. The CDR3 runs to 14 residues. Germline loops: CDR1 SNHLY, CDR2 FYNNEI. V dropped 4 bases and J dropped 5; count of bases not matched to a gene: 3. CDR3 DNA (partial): TGTGCCAGCAGTGTACTAGCGGGAATAGATACG. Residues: CASSVLAGIDT. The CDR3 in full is CASSVLAGIDTQYF.

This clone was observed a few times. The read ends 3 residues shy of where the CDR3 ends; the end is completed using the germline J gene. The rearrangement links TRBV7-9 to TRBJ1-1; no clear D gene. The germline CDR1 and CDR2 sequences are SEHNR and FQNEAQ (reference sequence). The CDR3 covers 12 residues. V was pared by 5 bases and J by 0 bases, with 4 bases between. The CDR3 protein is CASSPVNTEAFF. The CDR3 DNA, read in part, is TGTGCCAGCAGCCCAGTGAACACTGAA.

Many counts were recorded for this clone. Incomplete CDR3 DNA: TGTGCCAGCAGGGACCGCGGGCAGGCTAATGAAAAA. Its protein product is CASRDRGQANEK. The entire CDR3 protein is CASRDRGQANEKLFF. The chain carries TRBV11-2 and TRBJ1-4, with D unclear. The read gets to within 3 residues of the CDR3 end, and the germline J gene fills in the rest. From germline, CDR1 is SGHAT and CDR2 FQNNGV. V lost 6 bases to trimming and J lost 3 bases, with 14 bases between them. The length of the CDR3 is 15 residues.

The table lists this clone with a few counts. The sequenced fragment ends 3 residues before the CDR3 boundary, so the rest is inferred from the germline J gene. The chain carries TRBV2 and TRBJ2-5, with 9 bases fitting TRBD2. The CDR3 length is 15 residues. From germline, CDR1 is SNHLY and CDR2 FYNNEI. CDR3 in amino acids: CASSEARGGGPTQYF. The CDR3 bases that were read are TGTGCCAGCAGTGAAGCGCGGGGGGGAGGACCAACC.

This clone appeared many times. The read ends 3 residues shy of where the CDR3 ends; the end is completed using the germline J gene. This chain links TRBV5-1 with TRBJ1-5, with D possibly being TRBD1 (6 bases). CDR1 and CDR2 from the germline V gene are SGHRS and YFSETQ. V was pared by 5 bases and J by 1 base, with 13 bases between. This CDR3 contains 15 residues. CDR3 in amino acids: CASRPGTSSNQPQHF. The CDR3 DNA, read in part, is TGCGCCAGCAGACCCGGGACATCGAGCAATCAGCCC.

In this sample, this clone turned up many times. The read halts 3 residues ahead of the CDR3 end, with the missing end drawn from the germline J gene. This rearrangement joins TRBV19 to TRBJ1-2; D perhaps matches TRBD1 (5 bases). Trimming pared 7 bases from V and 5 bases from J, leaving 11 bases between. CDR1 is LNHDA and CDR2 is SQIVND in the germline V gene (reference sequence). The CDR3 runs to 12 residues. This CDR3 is CASTSTAYGYTF. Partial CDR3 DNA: TGTGCCAGTACATCGACAGCTTATGGC.